This T cell receptor beta chain was documented in a study of identical twins. General observations from the study: Invariant MAIT and iNKT cells may have partly biased zero-insertion analyses.

Trimming left V 4 bases short and J 9 bases short, with 23 bases between. The CDR3 runs to 16 residues. CDR1 and CDR2 (germline): SGHRS, YFSETQ. Template switching added a universal primer site; cDNA carried unique molecular identifiers. TCRdb reprocessed the 5' RACE reads with MiXCR, giving one entry per CDR3 protein. Of hundreds of thousands of distinct CDR3 sequences in the sample, roughly 24% were seen once. This clonotype was seen a single time. Its antigen is as yet unknown. The data also belong to a second study, concerning T cells expressing NK-cell markers. That source reports: In a handful of donors, dominant NKG2C+ clonotypes were about 1.0-8% of CD8+ T cells.

The V call is TRBV5-1, the J call TRBJ1-5, with D uncertain. The source material was CD4+ T cells sorted from blood. The sequence was collected from a woman in her late teens or twenties in good health. The DNA for the CDR3 is TGCGCCAGCAGCCCCTTTGGCGTGGCACCCGGAACGCCCCAGCATTTT. Translation: CASSPFGVAPGTPQHF.